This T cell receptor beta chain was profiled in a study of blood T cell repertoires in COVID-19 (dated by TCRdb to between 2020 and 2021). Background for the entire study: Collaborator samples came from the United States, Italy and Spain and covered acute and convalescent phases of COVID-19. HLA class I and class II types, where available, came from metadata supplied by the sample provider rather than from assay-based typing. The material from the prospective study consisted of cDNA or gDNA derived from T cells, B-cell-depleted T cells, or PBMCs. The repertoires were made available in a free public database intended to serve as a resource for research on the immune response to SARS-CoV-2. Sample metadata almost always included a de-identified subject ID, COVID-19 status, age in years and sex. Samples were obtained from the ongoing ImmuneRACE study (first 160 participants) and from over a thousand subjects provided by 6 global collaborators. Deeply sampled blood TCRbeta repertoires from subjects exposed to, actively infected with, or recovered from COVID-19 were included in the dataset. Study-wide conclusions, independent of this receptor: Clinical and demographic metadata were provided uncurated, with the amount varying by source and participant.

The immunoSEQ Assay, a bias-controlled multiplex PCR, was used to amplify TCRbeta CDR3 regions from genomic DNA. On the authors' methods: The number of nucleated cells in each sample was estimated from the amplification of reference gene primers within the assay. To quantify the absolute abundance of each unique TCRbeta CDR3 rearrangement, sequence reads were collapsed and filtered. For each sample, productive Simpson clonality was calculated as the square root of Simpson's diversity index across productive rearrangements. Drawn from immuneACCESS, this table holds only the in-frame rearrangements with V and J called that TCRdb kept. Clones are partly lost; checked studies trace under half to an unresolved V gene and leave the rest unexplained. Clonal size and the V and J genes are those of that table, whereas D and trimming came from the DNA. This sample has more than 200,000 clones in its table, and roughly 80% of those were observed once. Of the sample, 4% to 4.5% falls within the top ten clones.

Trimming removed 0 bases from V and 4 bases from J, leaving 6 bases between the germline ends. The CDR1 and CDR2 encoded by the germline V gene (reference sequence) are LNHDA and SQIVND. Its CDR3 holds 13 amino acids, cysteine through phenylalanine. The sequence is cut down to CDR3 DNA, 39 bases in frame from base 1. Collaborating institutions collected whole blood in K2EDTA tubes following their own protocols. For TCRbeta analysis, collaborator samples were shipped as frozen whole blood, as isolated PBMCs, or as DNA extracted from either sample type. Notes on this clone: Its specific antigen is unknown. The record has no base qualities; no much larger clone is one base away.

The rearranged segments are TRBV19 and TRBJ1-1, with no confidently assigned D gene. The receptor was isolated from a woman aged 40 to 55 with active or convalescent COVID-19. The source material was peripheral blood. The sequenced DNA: TGTGCCAGTAGTATAGATCTTAGCACTGAAGCTTTCTTT. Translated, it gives CASSIDLSTEAFF.